These 31 T cell receptor beta chains originate from one sample sequenced in a study of blood T cell repertoires in COVID-19. Profiling relied on immunoSEQ multiplex PCR, and the TCRdb table lists in-frame clones only, not all of them. The table records roughly 68,000 clones, approximately 80% of them present only once. Material for sequencing was PBMCs or T cells enriched from blood (not recorded which). These receptors were taken from a woman aged 40-49 years with acute COVID-19.

This chain links TRBV9 with TRBJ2-3; 7 bases map to TRBD2. The CDR3 is 15 amino acids. After removal of 0 bases from V and 6 bases from J, the junction contained 7 bases not matched to a gene. The germline V gene encodes CDR1 SGDLS and CDR2 YYNGEE. The CDR3 DNA reads as TGTGCCAGCAGCGTAGGTCTGGCGGGGGTGGATACGCAGTATTTT. This encodes CASSVGLAGVDTQYF.

This rearrangement joins TRBV7-6 to TRBJ2-5; unclear D gene. The germline V gene has CDR1 SGHVS and CDR2 FNYEAQ. V was shortened by 3 bases and J by 1 base, with 9 bases between the two germline ends. The CDR3 totals 14 residues. CDR3 sequence (DNA): TGTGCCAGCAGCTTCCTGGCTGGCCAAGAGACCCAGTACTTC. Translated: CASSFLAGQETQYF.

The gene calls are TRBV11-3 and TRBJ2-1; D is unclear. Germline V gives CDR1 SGHNT, CDR2 YENEEA. Trimming took 1 base from V and 10 from J, leaving 5 bases between them. This CDR3 has 11 residues. The CDR3 reads CASSLGSEQFF. The CDR3 DNA is TGTGCCAGCAGCTTAGGAAGCGAGCAGTTCTTC.

The chain is built from TRBV19 and TRBJ2-2; no clear D. CDR1 and CDR2 (germline): LNHDA, SQIVND (reference sequence). The length of the CDR3 is 16 residues. Trimming removed 3 bases from V and 1 base from J, with 12 bases in between. This CDR3 reads CASSIAAVRNTGELFF. CDR3 DNA: TGTGCCAGTAGTATTGCGGCAGTACGGAACACCGGGGAGCTGTTTTTT.

The chain carries TRBV6-4 and TRBJ1-1; 8 positions match TRBD1. The CDR3 contains 16 residues. The J segment lost 0 bases and the V segment lost 1 base, leaving 4 bases of the junction unmatched. Germline V gene sequence: CDR1 MRHNA, CDR2 SNTAGT. CDR3 protein: CASSDCMTGVNTEAFF. Here the CDR3 DNA reads TGTGCCAGCAGTGACTGTATGACAGGGGTGAACACTGAAGCTTTCTTT.

This chain uses TRBV27 with TRBJ2-2; no reliable D call. V dropped 2 bases and J dropped 4 bases, with 5 bases sitting between them. This CDR3 has 13 residues. Germline values: CDR1 MNHEY, CDR2 SMNVEV (reference sequence). The CDR3 protein is CASSLSVTGELFF. The DNA for the CDR3 is TGTGCCAGCAGTTTAAGCGTCACCGGGGAGCTGTTTTTT.

V usage is TRBV11-1 and J usage is TRBJ1-2, with unresolved D. CDR3 length: 13 amino acids. Germline V gene data show CDR1 as SGHAT and CDR2 as FQDESV (reference sequence). Trimming cost V 1 base and J 7 bases, with 10 bases left between them. The CDR3 is CASSLVVGGGYTF. In nucleotides, the CDR3 is TGTGCCAGCAGCTTAGTTGTAGGCGGTGGCTACACCTTC.

The chain employs TRBV5-1 and TRBJ2-7, with 8 bases fitting TRBD1. Germline lookup yields CDR1 SGHRS and CDR2 YFSETQ. This CDR3 spans 13 amino acids. Trimming took 4 bases from V and 3 from J; bases not matched to a gene: 3. DNA of the CDR3: TGCGCCAGCAGCACAGGGACAGGCTACGAGCAGTACTTC. It yields the protein CASSTGTGYEQYF.

The chain employs TRBV2 and TRBJ2-5; tentative D call: TRBD2 (5 bases). Trimming pared 4 bases from V and 4 bases from J, leaving 13 bases between. Per germline, CDR1 SNHLY and CDR2 FYNNEI. The CDR3 consists of 14 residues. CDR3 in DNA: TGTGCCAGCAGTGGAGGGTCGGGTAGAGAGACCCAGTACTTC. This gives the protein CASSGGSGRETQYF.

This clone was picked up a small number of times. The chain is built from TRBV15 and TRBJ2-3; 9 bases line up with TRBD2. The germline V gene encodes CDR1 LNHNV and CDR2 YYDKDF (reference sequence). V trimming: 5 bases; J trimming: 5 bases; junction bases outside the gene matches: 11. CDR3 length: 16 residues. CDR3 coding DNA: TGTGCCACCAGCTCACCTCCGGGACTAGCATTAGATACGCAGTATTTT. This translates into CATSSPPGLALDTQYF.

This chain links TRBV6-4 with TRBJ2-3, with TRBD2 matching 9 bases. J was trimmed by 0 bases and V by 3 bases; bases with no gene match: 1. The CDR3 is 15 amino acids. Germline V CDR1 and CDR2: MRHNA, SNTAGT. CDR3 nucleotide sequence: TGTGCCAGCAGTGAGGCGGGGGGGAGCACAGATACGCAGTATTTT. The encoded protein is CASSEAGGSTDTQYF.

V usage is TRBV6-1 and J usage is TRBJ1-1; weak D call: TRBD1 (5 bases). Germline V CDR1 and CDR2: MNHNS, SASEGT. The CDR3 covers 13 residues. Between the trimmed V and J ends, which lost 1 base and 5 bases, there was a span of 8 bases. CDR3 region: CASSEEEGTEAFF. DNA for the CDR3: TGTGCCAGCAGTGAAGAGGAGGGGACTGAAGCTTTCTTT.

V and J are TRBV9 and TRBJ2-7; D is ambiguous. This CDR3 has 12 amino acids. Trimming cost V 0 bases and J 3 bases, with 4 bases left between them. Germline V CDR1 and CDR2: SGDLS, YYNGEE. This CDR3 is CASSVACYEQYV. The CDR3 DNA follows: TGTGCCAGCAGCGTAGCCTGCTACGAGCAGTACGTC.

This chain uses TRBV7-9 with TRBJ2-1; TRBD2 aligns across 13 bases. CDR1 is SEHNR and CDR2 is FQNEAQ in the germline V gene (reference sequence). The CDR3 loop spans 18 amino acids. J gave up 4 bases and V 1 base, and 7 bases lay outside the gene matches. The CDR3 loop is CASSLDLWTSGGYNEQFF. The CDR3 DNA follows: TGTGCCAGCAGCTTAGACCTATGGACTAGCGGGGGATACAATGAGCAGTTCTTC.

The V and J genes are TRBV28 and TRBJ2-2; no definite D call. The CDR3 covers 14 residues. V was shortened by 8 bases and J by 9 bases, with 19 bases between the two germline ends. Germline V gives CDR1 MDHEN, CDR2 SYDVKM. The CDR3 region has the DNA TGTGCCAGCGGAAACAGTGACGGTCGGAGGGAGCTGTTTTTT. Translation gives CASGNSDGRRELFF. The whole variable domain, remainder taken from reference TRBV28 and TRBJ2-2, is DVKVTQSSRYLVKRTGEKVFLECVQDMDHENMFWYRQDPGLGLRLIYFSYDVKMKEKGDIPEGYSVSREKKERFSLILESASTNQTSMYLCASGNSDGRRELFFGEGSRLTVL.

Only a few counts were recorded for this clone. The rearrangement joins TRBV5-1 to TRBJ1-1, with 7 nucleotides matching TRBD1. Unmatched junction bases numbered 7, after V lost 4 bases and J lost 4 bases. CDR1 is SGHRS, CDR2 YFSETQ, per germline. The CDR3 loop spans 14 amino acids. Here the CDR3 DNA reads TGCGCCAGCAGCCGAGGGGGCGCTTTCACTGAAGCTTTCTTT. It encodes CASSRGGAFTEAFF.

The chain uses TRBV9 and TRBJ2-3, with a possible D match to TRBD1 (6 bases). Germline V gives CDR1 SGDLS, CDR2 YYNGEE. The germline V and J ends were trimmed by 4 bases and 5 bases, with 11 bases remaining between them. There are 13 residues in the CDR3. CDR3 loop: CASSSQGIDTQYF. CDR3 bases: TGTGCCAGCAGCTCTCAGGGGATAGATACGCAGTATTTT.

The V gene is TRBV11-2, the J gene TRBJ1-6; a possible D gene is TRBD1 (6 bases). Trimming shortened V by 4 bases and J by 11 bases, and 15 bases separated the two germline ends. Germline V CDR1 and CDR2: SGHAT, FQNNGV. This CDR3 has 14 residues. CDR3 residues: CASSSRQADAPLHF. The CDR3 DNA reads as TGTGCCAGCAGCTCCCGACAGGCTGACGCACCCCTCCACTTT. Looking up the rest from reference TRBV11-2 and TRBJ1-6 gives the full variable domain: EAGVAQSPRYKIIEKRQSVAFWCNPISGHATLYWYQQILGQGPKLLIQFQNNGVVDDSQLPKDRFSAERLKGVDSTLKIQPAKLEDSAVYLCASSSRQADAPLHFGNGTRLTVT.

Note on this clone: Distinct nucleotide sequences in the sample also encode this CDR3. V and J are TRBV28 and TRBJ1-2, with TRBD1 matching 9 bases. V lost 1 base and J lost 7; bases outside the gene matches: 7. The germline gives CDR1 MDHEN, CDR2 SYDVKM. This CDR3 contains 15 residues. CDR3 loop: CASSLSGTGPVGYTF. The CDR3 DNA sequence: TGTGCCAGCAGTTTATCCGGGACAGGGCCGGTTGGCTACACCTTC.

This sequence joins TRBV6-5 and TRBJ2-1; D might be TRBD2 (5 bases). The CDR3 spans 15 residues. Trimming stripped 2 bases from V and 4 bases from J, with 12 bases between. Germline CDR1 and CDR2: MNHEY and SVGAGI. Here the CDR3 reads CASSYTSGGYNEQFF. DNA of the CDR3: TGTGCCAGCAGTTACACCAGCGGCGGGTACAATGAGCAGTTCTTC.

The rearrangement joins TRBV5-5 to TRBJ1-3; D gene uncertain. From germline, CDR1 is SGHKS and CDR2 YYEKEE (reference sequence). V gave up 0 bases and J gave up 4 bases, with 8 bases separating them. This CDR3 is 14 amino acids long. The CDR3, as DNA: TGTGCCAGCAGCTTGGAGCTCAGGGGAAACACCATATATTTT. Residues: CASSLELRGNTIYF.

The chain is built from TRBV3-1 (or the pseudogene TRBV3-2) and TRBJ2-7; D is unresolved. The CDR3 is 13 amino acids. Germline CDR1 and CDR2: LGHDT and YNNKEL (reference sequence). Trimming shortened V by 0 bases and J by 4 bases, and 7 bases separated the two germline ends. Written as DNA, the CDR3 is TGTGCCAGCAGCCAAGATCGAGGATACGAGCAGTACGTC. It codes for CASSQDRGYEQYV.

This clone was seen a few times. J is TRBJ2-7 and V is TRBV28; D is ambiguous. Trimming removed 7 bases at V and 12 bases at J, with 16 bases between. The germline V gene encodes CDR1 MDHEN and CDR2 SYDVKM. The CDR3 runs to 11 residues. This chain's CDR3 is CASTYDQNAYF. Here the CDR3 DNA reads TGTGCCAGCACATATGATCAGAACGCGTACTTC.

The rearrangement links TRBV19 to TRBJ2-5, with TRBD1 identical over 9 bases. Looked up from germline, CDR1 is LNHDA and CDR2 is SQIVND (reference sequence). V trimming: 10 bases; J trimming: 2 bases; junction bases outside the gene matches: 11. This CDR3 region has 15 residues. The CDR3 sequence is CATTAGTGPQETQYF. CDR3 DNA: TGTGCCACGACAGCCGGGACAGGGCCTCAAGAGACCCAGTACTTC.

The rearrangement joins TRBV7-6 to TRBJ1-2; D is unresolved. The V gene lost 0 bases and the J gene lost 4 bases, with 6 bases spanning the gap. The CDR3 length is 13 residues. Germline values: CDR1 SGHVS, CDR2 FNYEAQ. The CDR3 DNA reads TGTGCCAGCAGCTTAGCAGGGAGCTATGGCTACACCTTC. This sequence encodes CASSLAGSYGYTF.

The gene calls are TRBV7-2 and TRBJ1-1; 10 positions agree with TRBD1. This CDR3 spans 14 amino acids. V dropped 6 bases and J dropped 4; count of bases not matched to a gene: 5. Germline V gene lookup returns CDR1 SGHTA and CDR2 FQGNSA. The DNA of the CDR3 is TGTGCCAGCAGTTCGGGACAGGGGTTCACTGAAGCTTTCTTT. It codes for CASSSGQGFTEAFF.

This chain uses TRBV11-1 with TRBJ2-1; no definite D call. CDR1 SGHAT and CDR2 FQDESV come from the germline V gene (reference sequence). V was clipped by 2 bases and J by 7 bases, with 6 bases between them. The CDR3 length is 12 residues. The CDR3 sequence: CASSLLRNEQFF. The CDR3 DNA is TGTGCCAGCAGCTTATTGCGGAATGAGCAGTTCTTC.

The V call is TRBV27, the J call TRBJ2-3; tentatively, D is TRBD2 (5 bases). Looked up from germline, CDR1 is MNHEY and CDR2 is SMNVEV (reference sequence). The germline V and J ends were trimmed by 4 bases and 0 bases, with 8 bases remaining between them. This CDR3 spans 14 amino acids. The CDR3 loop reads CASSYSVSTDTQYF. The CDR3 DNA reads TGTGCCAGCAGTTATAGCGTCAGCACAGATACGCAGTATTTT.

The gene calls are TRBV27 and TRBJ2-2, with D possibly matching TRBD1 (6 bases). CDR1 and CDR2 from the germline V gene are MNHEY and SMNVEV (reference sequence). CDR3 size: 19 residues. Trimming removed 3 bases at V and 2 bases at J, with 22 bases between. The CDR3 here is CASSFLPRQAKINTGELFF. CDR3 nucleotide sequence: TGTGCCAGCAGTTTTCTACCGAGACAGGCCAAAATCAACACCGGGGAGCTGTTTTTT.

V and J are TRBV3-1 (or the pseudogene TRBV3-2) and TRBJ1-6; D not certain. Trimming stripped 3 bases from V and 5 bases from J, with 8 bases between. Germline V gives CDR1 LGHDT, CDR2 YNNKEL (reference sequence). The CDR3 contains 14 residues. CDR3 bases: TGTGCCAGCAGCCATGGGCAGGATAATTCACCCCTCCACTTT. Protein product: CASSHGQDNSPLHF.

V is TRBV12-5 and J is TRBJ2-1; 9 bases line up with TRBD2. The CDR3 is 18 residues long. The V gene end was trimmed by 7 bases and the J gene end by 0 bases; junction bases not matched to a gene: 13. CDR1 LGHNT and CDR2 FRNRAP come from the germline V gene. DNA of the CDR3: TGTGCTAGTGCCGCGACTAGCGGATTAATCCTCTCCTACAATGAGCAGTTCTTC. Its translation is CASAATSGLILSYNEQFF. The variable domain in full, with the rest retrieved from reference TRBV12-5 and TRBJ2-1, is DARVTQTPRHKVTEMGQEVTMRCQPILGHNTVFWYRQTMMQGLELLAYFRNRAPLDDSGMPKDRFSAEMPDATLATLKIQPSEPRDSAVYFCASAATSGLILSYNEQFFGPGTRLTVL.